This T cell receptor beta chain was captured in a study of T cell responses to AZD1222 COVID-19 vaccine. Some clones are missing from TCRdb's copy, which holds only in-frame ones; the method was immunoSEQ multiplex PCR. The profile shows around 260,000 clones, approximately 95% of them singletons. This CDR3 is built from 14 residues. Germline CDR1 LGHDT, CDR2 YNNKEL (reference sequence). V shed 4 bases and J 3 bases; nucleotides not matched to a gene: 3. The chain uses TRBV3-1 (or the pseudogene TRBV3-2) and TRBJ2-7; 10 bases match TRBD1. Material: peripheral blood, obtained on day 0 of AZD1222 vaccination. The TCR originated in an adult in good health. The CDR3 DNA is TGTGCCAGCAGCCTCGGACAGGGGGGCTACGAGCAGTACTTC. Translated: CASSLGQGGYEQYF.